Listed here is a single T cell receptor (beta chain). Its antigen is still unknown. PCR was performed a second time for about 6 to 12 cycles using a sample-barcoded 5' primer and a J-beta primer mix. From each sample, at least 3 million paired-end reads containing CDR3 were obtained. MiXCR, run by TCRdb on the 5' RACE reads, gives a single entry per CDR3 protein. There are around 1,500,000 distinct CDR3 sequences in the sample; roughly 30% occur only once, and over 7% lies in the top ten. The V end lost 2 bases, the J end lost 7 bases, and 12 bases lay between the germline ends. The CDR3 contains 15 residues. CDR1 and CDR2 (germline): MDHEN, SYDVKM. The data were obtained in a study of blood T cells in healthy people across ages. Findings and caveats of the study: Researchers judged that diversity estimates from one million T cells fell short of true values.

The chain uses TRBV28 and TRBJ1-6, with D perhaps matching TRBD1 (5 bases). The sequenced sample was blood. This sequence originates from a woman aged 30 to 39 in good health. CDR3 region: CASSLGGTWNSPLHF. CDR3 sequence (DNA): TGTGCCAGCAGTTTAGGGGGGACTTGGAATTCACCCCTCCACTTT.